This T cell receptor beta chain was profiled in a study of T cell repertoires in cytomegalovirus infection. General observations from the study: The study found HLA-C-restricted CMV-specific TCR beta clonotypes dominating the ex vivo response.

TCRdb fed the reads into MiXCR, producing one record per CDR3 protein. The sample holds about 150,000 distinct CDR3 sequences, 23% seen once. This clonotype has just a few counts. As yet, its antigen is unknown. The junction had 4 bases not matched to a gene; V was cut back by 7 bases and J by 0 bases. This CDR3 spans 14 amino acids. V and J are TRBV12-3 or TRBV12-4 and TRBJ1-1; 8 bases match TRBD1. Sequenced: PBMCs. The origin of this receptor is a human donor in good health (CMV status not recorded). Some clones in this sample may be carry-over from other donors' samples. CDR3 bases: TGTGCCAGCACCAAGGACAGGGTGAACACTGAAGCTTTCTTT. Amino acids: CASTKDRVNTEAFF.